This TCR beta chain was identified in a study of CD8 T cells in ankylosing spondylitis. TCRdb re-derived calls from the 5' RACE reads in MiXCR, one entry per CDR3 protein. The sample consists of 500,000 or so distinct CDR3 sequences, approximately 5% of them appearing once. Deletions cut 2 bases from V and 0 bases from J, with 8 bases between. The CDR3 spans 15 residues. Germline V gives CDR1 ENHRY, CDR2 SYGVKD. This clonotype was observed at least ten times. Its specificity is not known. Regarding the study as a whole: Matched ankylosing spondylitis synovial fluid reportedly contained a significantly enriched population of disease-linked clones. A TCR beta motif of eight highly homologous variants appeared characteristic of ankylosing spondylitis blood. Disease-linked clones proved CD8+ and comparatively uncommon in peripheral blood.

The clonotype originates from a male donor with ankylosing spondylitis. This chain connects TRBV10-3 to TRBJ1-5; D remains unclear. Sequences were obtained from blood, either unsorted or a sorted T cell fraction (not recorded which). The chain's CDR3 is CAISETVYSNQPQHF. The CDR3 DNA follows: TGTGCCATCAGTGAGACGGTTTATAGCAATCAGCCCCAGCATTTT.